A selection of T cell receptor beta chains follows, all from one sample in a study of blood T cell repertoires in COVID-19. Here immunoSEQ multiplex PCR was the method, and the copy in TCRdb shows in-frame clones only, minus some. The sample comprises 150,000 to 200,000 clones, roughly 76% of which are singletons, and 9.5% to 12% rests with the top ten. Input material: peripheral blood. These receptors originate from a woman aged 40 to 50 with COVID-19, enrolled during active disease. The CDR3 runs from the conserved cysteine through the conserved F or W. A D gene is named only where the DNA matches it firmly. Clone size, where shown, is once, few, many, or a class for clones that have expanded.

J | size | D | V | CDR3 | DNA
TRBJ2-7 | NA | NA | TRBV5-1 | CASSLQGDGYEQYF | TGCGCCAGCAGCTTACAGGGCGACGGATACGAGCAGTACTTC
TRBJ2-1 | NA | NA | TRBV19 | CASSNTLSYNEQFF | TGTGCCAGTAGTAACACGTTGTCCTACAATGAGCAGTTCTTC
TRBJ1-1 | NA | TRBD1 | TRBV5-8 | CASSLPGQGAFF | TGTGCCAGCAGCTTGCCGGGACAGGGGGCTTTCTTT
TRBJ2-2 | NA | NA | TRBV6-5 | CASSYGGFGTGELFF | TGTGCCAGCAGTTATGGAGGCTTCGGCACCGGGGAGCTGTTTTTT
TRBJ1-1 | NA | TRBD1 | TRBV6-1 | CASSEWDSSEAFF | TGTGCCAGCAGTGAATGGGACAGTTCTGAAGCTTTCTTT
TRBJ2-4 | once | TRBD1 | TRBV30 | CAWTGGLAKNIQYF | TGTGCCTGGACAGGGGGCCTAGCCAAAAACATTCAGTACTTC
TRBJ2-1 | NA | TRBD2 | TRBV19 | CASSGLAGKGEQFF | TGTGCCAGTAGTGGCCTAGCGGGAAAAGGGGAGCAGTTCTTC
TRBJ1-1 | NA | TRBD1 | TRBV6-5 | CASTPGQVNTEAFF | TGTGCCAGCACCCCGGGACAGGTCAACACTGAAGCTTTCTTT
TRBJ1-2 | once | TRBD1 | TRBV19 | CASSIAGTANYGYTF | TGTGCCAGTAGTATAGCTGGGACAGCCAACTATGGCTACACCTTC
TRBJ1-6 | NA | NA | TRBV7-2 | CASSLELDSPLHF | TGTGCCAGCAGCTTAGAACTCGATTCACCCCTCCACTTT
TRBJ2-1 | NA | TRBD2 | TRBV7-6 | CASSLPGAGEQFF | TGTGCCAGCAGCTTACCGGGAGCGGGAGAGCAGTTCTTC
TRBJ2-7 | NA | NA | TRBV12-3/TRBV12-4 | CASSSRYEQYF | TGTGCCAGCAGTTCGCGGTACGAGCAGTACTTC